Below, one T cell receptor (beta chain) is given with its context. The sample is drawn from a study of blood T cell repertoires in COVID-19. A COVID-19 case had been met by exposed participants during the 2 weeks before study entry. Clones were sequenced by immunoSEQ multiplex PCR, and TCRdb holds only the in-frame ones, with some missing. The sample has 300,000 to 400,000 clones, 85% seen once. The germline V gene encodes CDR1 LNHDA and CDR2 SQIVND (reference sequence). This CDR3 is built from 16 residues. Trimming stripped 6 bases from V and 0 bases from J, with 17 bases between. V is TRBV19 and J is TRBJ2-5, with TRBD2 as a possible D gene (6 bases). Sequencing input: PBMCs or T cells enriched from blood (not recorded which). The TCR sequence derives from a woman in her twenties or thirties who had been exposed to COVID-19. The CDR3 here is CASRARSGVYQETQYF. The CDR3 coding sequence is TGTGCCAGTAGGGCCCGTTCGGGGGTTTACCAAGAGACCCAGTACTTC.